This T cell receptor beta chain was sequenced for a study of cytomegalovirus exposure and HLA in healthy donors. Study conclusions and caveats: In all likelihood, a cluster of highly shared sequence variants was a sequencing artifact. Overall, 164 TCR beta chains were annotated as cytomegalovirus-associated.

The CDR3 length is 13 residues. Germline V CDR1 and CDR2: LNHDA, SQIVND (reference sequence). Unmatched junction bases numbered 6, after V lost 6 bases and J lost 7 bases. PCR used 60 Vbeta primers and 13 Jbeta primers. The data were produced by immunoSEQ multiplex PCR, yet TCRdb's version contains in-frame clones alone and is incomplete. The data contain around 200,000 clones, 80% to 90% of them seen just once; the ten biggest clones take up 1% to 1.5%. As to this clone: What it binds is unknown.

This chain connects TRBV19 to TRBJ1-1; 9 nucleotides align to TRBD1. The clonotype originates from a girl between 2 and 10 years old in good health and CMV-seropositive. Material for sequencing was PBMCs. The CDR3 is CASRGTGFSEAFF. The CDR3 nucleotides read TGTGCCAGTAGGGGGACAGGGTTCAGTGAAGCTTTCTTT.